A selection of T cell receptor beta chains follows, all from one sample in a study of T cells in Graves' hyperthyroidism and ophthalmopathy. TCRdb passed the multiplex PCR reads through MiXCR, listing each CDR3 protein once. The sample records 250,000 to 350,000 distinct CDR3 sequences, roughly 15% being singletons. Sequencing was performed on blood. Source of these receptors: a man aged 30 to 45 with Graves' hyperthyroidism. Both conserved end residues are trimmed from each CDR3.

j_call	v_call	cdr3_aa
TRBJ2-3	TRBV30	ACSDSLYTDTQY
TRBJ2-1	TRBV18	ASSLAGGPGGEQF
TRBJ2-2	TRBV12-3/TRBV12-4	ASSRTRIGELF
TRBJ2-1	TRBV19	ATERSWQDNEQF
TRBJ1-4	TRBV20-1	SVRRNEKLF
TRBJ2-1	TRBV2	ASSESGLAGNEQF
TRBJ2-1	TRBV5-1	ASRISGVSHNEQF
TRBJ1-5	TRBV3-1	ASSRTGASNQPQH
TRBJ2-3	TRBV2	ASSEWGGGSTDTQY
TRBJ1-1	TRBV11-2	ASRRGGRNTEAF
TRBJ2-3	TRBV24-1	ATSDPGTLTSTDTQY
TRBJ2-1	TRBV6-1	ASSEAGGGDGNEQF
TRBJ2-1	TRBV4-1	ASSHPPFRLAGVEGYNEQF
TRBJ2-7	TRBV7-9	ASSPQGLASGVTPSYEQY
TRBJ1-2	TRBV28	ASIGEGYGYT
TRBJ1-5	TRBV24-1	ATSEPGQGDQPQH
TRBJ2-1	TRBV7-3	ASRLAGGFGEQF
TRBJ1-5	TRBV4-1	ASSPAPLGSNQPQH
TRBJ2-1	TRBV27	ASSFPSGGSSYNEQF
TRBJ2-1	TRBV19	ASSTDRVLRGNEQF